The 25 T cell receptor beta chains reported below all come from one sample, sequenced in a study of blood T cell repertoires in COVID-19. TCRdb keeps only in-frame clones here, not all; method: immunoSEQ multiplex PCR. The top ten hold over 0.95% of the sample, which has 200,000 to 250,000 clones, approximately 85% seen once. The sequenced material came from peripheral blood. These receptor sequences come from a middle-aged man with acute or convalescent COVID-19.

The rearrangement links TRBV2 to TRBJ2-1; a possible D gene is TRBD1 (6 bases). Between the trimmed V and J ends, which lost 6 bases and 1 base, there was a span of 19 bases. CDR1 SNHLY and CDR2 FYNNEI come from the germline V gene. CDR3 length: 17 residues. The CDR3 DNA sequence: TGTGCCAGCAGCCCCCTCCCGGGTAGGGGGTCCTACAATGAGCAGTTCTTC. Translated, it gives CASSPLPGRGSYNEQFF. Combining the CDR3 with reference TRBV2 and TRBJ2-1 gives the whole variable domain EPEVTQTPSHQVTQMGQEVILRCVPISNHLYFYWYRQILGQKVEFLVSFYNNEISEKSEIFDDQFSVERPDGSNFTLKIRSTKLEDSAMYFCASSPLPGRGSYNEQFFGPGTRLTVL.

The table lists this clone with a few counts. The chain joins TRBV2 to TRBJ1-1, with D hard to call. Trimming removed 6 bases from V and 6 bases from J, with 8 bases in between. Germline V gene lookup returns CDR1 SNHLY and CDR2 FYNNEI. The CDR3 sequence is 11 residues long. CDR3 DNA sequence: TGTGCCAGCAGGGGGAGGGCTGAAGCTTTCTTT. This gives the protein CASRGRAEAFF.

The V and J genes are TRBV11-2 and TRBJ2-7; D gene uncertain. The CDR3 is made up of 15 amino acids. Germline V gene data show CDR1 as SGHAT and CDR2 as FQNNGV. V was cut by 5 bases and J by 1 base, with 15 bases left in between. The CDR3 region has the DNA TGTGCCAGCAGCCCGAACGGAGATGGATCCTACGAGCAGTACTTC. As protein: CASSPNGDGSYEQYF.

Notes on this clone: The same CDR3 also results from other DNA sequences found in this sample. The chain is built from TRBV12-3 or TRBV12-4 and TRBJ1-1; D remains ambiguous. V lost 3 bases and J lost 5, with 10 bases in between. The CDR3 covers 13 residues. CDR3 nucleotide sequence: TGTGCCAGCAGTTTGGGTGAGGGTACTGAAGCTTTCTTT. Its protein product is CASSLGEGTEAFF.

The chain has TRBV27 and TRBJ1-6; D may be TRBD1 (6 bases). This CDR3 comprises 14 residues. The V gene's germline CDR1 is MNHEY and CDR2 SMNVEV (reference sequence). Trimming stripped 8 bases from V and 7 bases from J, with 15 bases between. CDR3 sequence reads: CASARGPINSPLHF. CDR3 DNA: TGTGCCAGCGCCAGGGGACCGATAAATTCACCCCTCCACTTT.

As to this clone: Other nucleotide sequences from this sample produce the same CDR3. The chain has TRBV18 and TRBJ2-7, with D unclear. The V gene's germline CDR1 is KGHSH and CDR2 LQKENI. CDR3 length: 13 residues. V gave up 0 bases and J gave up 1 base, with 4 bases separating them. The CDR3 nucleotides are TGTGCCAGCTCACCACCCTCGTCCTACGAGCAGTACTTC. Residues: CASSPPSSYEQYF.

The V gene is TRBV5-4, the J gene TRBJ1-1; TRBD1 might be the D (6 bases). The CDR3 loop spans 11 amino acids. With 2 bases removed from V and 8 bases from J, the gap between germline ends came to 7 bases. CDR1 is SGHNT, CDR2 YYREEE, per germline (reference sequence). The CDR3 nucleotides are TGTGCCAGCAGCTTTGACAGGGAAGCTTTCTTT. Translated, it gives CASSFDREAFF.

The J gene is TRBJ1-6, the V gene TRBV7-3; D not certain. The CDR3 runs 14 residues. CDR1 and CDR2 (germline): SGHTA, FQGTGA. V was clipped by 3 bases and J by 3 bases, with 6 bases between them. The CDR3 DNA sequence: TGTGCCAGCAGCTTCGGGGTCTATAATTCACCCCTCCACTTT. Translating gives CASSFGVYNSPLHF. The full variable domain, its missing parts supplied by reference TRBV7-3 and TRBJ1-6, is GAGVSQTPSNKVTEKGKYVELRCDPISGHTALYWYRQSLGQGPEFLIYFQGTGAADDSGLPNDRFFAVRPEGSVSTLKIQRTERGDSAVYLCASSFGVYNSPLHFGNGTRLTVT.

The rearrangement links TRBV4-1 to TRBJ2-3, with 11 bases that match TRBD1. Germline trimming cut 2 bases from V and 4 bases from J; bases unmatched to any gene: 8. This CDR3 spans 17 amino acids. Germline lookup yields CDR1 MGHRA and CDR2 YSYEKL. CDR3 DNA sequence: TGCGCCAGCAGCCAAACGCCCGGGACAGGGGGTGCAGATACGCAGTATTTT. Protein product: CASSQTPGTGGADTQYF.

The chain has TRBV6-5 and TRBJ1-2, with D unresolved. The CDR3 loop spans 12 amino acids. CDR1 is MNHEY, CDR2 SVGAGI, per germline. V shed 5 bases and J shed 5 bases, with 9 bases lying between them. CDR3 sequence reads: CASSPLPYGYTF. CDR3 nucleotide sequence: TGTGCCAGCAGTCCCCTTCCGTATGGCTACACCTTC.

V usage is TRBV7-2 and J usage is TRBJ2-5, with D perhaps TRBD2 (5 bases). Germline-derived CDR1 and CDR2 are SGHTA and FQGNSA. This CDR3 spans 14 amino acids. With 2 bases removed from V and 5 bases from J, the gap between germline ends came to 12 bases. CDR3 coding DNA: TGTGCCAGCAGCTTACGGAGGAAGACGGAGACCCAGTACTTC. Translation: CASSLRRKTETQYF.

V and J are TRBV19 and TRBJ2-1; D perhaps matches TRBD1 (5 bases). There are 14 residues in the CDR3. V was shortened by 6 bases and J by 0 bases, with 9 bases between the two germline ends. The germline gives CDR1 LNHDA, CDR2 SQIVND (reference sequence). CDR3 coding DNA: TGTGCCAGTAGAAGGCAGGGCTCCTACAATGAGCAGTTCTTC. Translating it yields CASRRQGSYNEQFF.

CDR3: CASSFATSGGRGSDTQYF. The CDR3 bases are TGTGCCAGCAGTTTCGCGACTAGCGGGGGAAGAGGTTCAGATACGCAGTATTTT. The chain combines TRBV6-2 or TRBV6-3 with TRBJ2-3, with 12 bases matching TRBD2. Germline V gives CDR1 MNHEY, CDR2 SVGEGT. The J segment lost 4 bases and the V segment lost 4 bases, leaving 12 bases of the junction unmatched. The CDR3 is 18 residues long.

The V and J genes are TRBV2 and TRBJ2-5, with a tentative D call TRBD2 (5 bases). Between the trimmed V and J ends, which lost 6 bases and 4 bases, there was a span of 12 bases. CDR1 and CDR2 (germline): SNHLY, FYNNEI. The CDR3 spans 13 residues. The CDR3 bases are TGTGCCAGCAGAGCACTCGGAGGAGAGACCCAGTACTTC. Translated: CASRALGGETQYF.

V gene TRBV4-3 combines with J gene TRBJ2-1; 7 nucleotides match TRBD2. The CDR3 is 15 residues long. Trimming took 0 bases from V and 3 from J; bases not matched to a gene: 2. Germline lookup yields CDR1 LGHNA and CDR2 YSLEER. The CDR3 region is CASSQEPGGYNEQFF. CDR3 DNA: TGCGCCAGCAGCCAAGAACCGGGGGGCTACAATGAGCAGTTCTTC.

The rearrangement joins TRBV5-1 to TRBJ2-3, with 7 nucleotides matching TRBD1. The V gene's germline CDR1 is SGHRS and CDR2 YFSETQ. The CDR3 has 15 amino acids. The V gene end was trimmed by 4 bases and the J gene end by 8 bases; junction bases not matched to a gene: 13. CDR3 sequence: CASSPGGQAVITQYF. DNA for the CDR3: TGCGCCAGCAGCCCGGGTGGACAGGCAGTCATTACGCAGTATTTT.

The chain employs TRBV7-2 and TRBJ1-4; D is perhaps TRBD1 (6 bases). The CDR3 covers 15 residues. From germline, CDR1 is SGHTA and CDR2 FQGNSA. Trimming stripped 5 bases from V and 4 bases from J, with 14 bases between. CDR3 bases: TGTGCCAGCAGCACCCGGACAGATTATAATGAAAAACTGTTTTTT. Its protein product is CASSTRTDYNEKLFF.

The chain carries TRBV2 and TRBJ1-2; D is unclear. The CDR3 sequence is 14 residues long. V was cut by 6 bases and J by 0 bases, with 11 bases left in between. CDR1 is SNHLY, CDR2 FYNNEI, per germline. CDR3 DNA sequence: TGTGCCAGCAGACCCGGGGTAGCTAACTATGGCTACACCTTC. Translating it yields CASRPGVANYGYTF.

This clone was seen once. The V and J genes are TRBV19 and TRBJ1-5; 9 nucleotides line up with TRBD1. The germline V gene encodes CDR1 LNHDA and CDR2 SQIVND (reference sequence). The junction had 2 bases not matched to a gene; V was cut back by 3 bases and J by 5 bases. CDR3 size: 14 residues. DNA for the CDR3: TGTGCCAGTAGTATGGGACAGGGTGATCAGCCCCAGCATTTT. It encodes CASSMGQGDQPQHF.

The chain has TRBV5-1 and TRBJ2-2; 8 nucleotides align to TRBD1. Germline V CDR1 and CDR2: SGHRS, YFSETQ. CDR3 size: 13 residues. V shed 0 bases and J 15 bases; nucleotides not matched to a gene: 7. The CDR3 DNA sequence: TGCGCCAGCAGCTTGGCAGGGGGCCCCAGTGTGTTTTTT. Protein: CASSLAGGPSVFF.

This chain joins TRBV11-2 and TRBJ2-5; D is uncertain. V lost 0 bases and J lost 2, with 10 bases in between. Germline CDR1 SGHAT, CDR2 FQNNGV. The CDR3 covers 15 residues. CDR3 bases: TGTGCCAGCAGCTTAGATCCAGGAATACAAGAGACCCAGTACTTC. This encodes CASSLDPGIQETQYF.

This clone was picked up a small number of times. The chain links TRBV2 to TRBJ1-5; 8 positions agree with TRBD1. With 5 bases clipped from V and 2 bases from J, the junction kept 2 bases outside the gene matches. This CDR3 spans 14 amino acids. Germline loops: CDR1 SNHLY, CDR2 FYNNEI. The CDR3 coding sequence is TGTGCCAGCAGTTCGGACAGGGGCAATCAGCCCCAGCATTTT. Protein product: CASSSDRGNQPQHF. Variable domain in full (rest from reference TRBV2 and TRBJ1-5): EPEVTQTPSHQVTQMGQEVILRCVPISNHLYFYWYRQILGQKVEFLVSFYNNEISEKSEIFDDQFSVERPDGSNFTLKIRSTKLEDSAMYFCASSSDRGNQPQHFGDGTRLSIL.

This clone was seen only once. This chain uses TRBV6-2 or TRBV6-3 with TRBJ1-5; 8 bases map to TRBD1. The germline V gene encodes CDR1 MNHEY and CDR2 SVGEGT. The J segment lost 5 bases and the V segment lost 2 bases, leaving 11 bases of the junction unmatched. The CDR3 spans 17 residues. CDR3 residues: CASSYARGLVSDQPQHF. Written as DNA, the CDR3 is TGTGCCAGCAGTTACGCCAGGGGGCTTGTATCTGATCAGCCCCAGCATTTT.

This clone was detected only once. The chain is built from TRBV12-3 or TRBV12-4 and TRBJ1-2, with 7 bases that match TRBD1. The CDR3 is 13 residues long. V lost 5 bases and J lost 2; bases outside the gene matches: 2. CDR3 in DNA: TGTGCCAGCAGTCCCAGGGGGAACTATGGCTACACCTTC. Its translation is CASSPRGNYGYTF.

The genes are TRBV28 and TRBJ1-4; 7 bases align to TRBD1. CDR3 length: 18 residues. CDR1 MDHEN and CDR2 SYDVKM come from the germline V gene. V trimming: 6 bases; J trimming: 4 bases; junction bases outside the gene matches: 17. CDR3 in DNA: TGTGCCAGCAGCCGGACAGGAATCCCCTACCCGGGTAATGAAAAACTGTTTTTT. This gives the protein CASSRTGIPYPGNEKLFF. The variable domain in full, completed from reference TRBV28 and TRBJ1-4, reads DVKVTQSSRYLVKRTGEKVFLECVQDMDHENMFWYRQDPGLGLRLIYFSYDVKMKEKGDIPEGYSVSREKKERFSLILESASTNQTSMYLCASSRTGIPYPGNEKLFFGSGTQLSVL.